Below, one T cell receptor (beta chain) is given with its context. Its antigen target is currently unknown. Base qualities are missing; no much larger clone stands one base away. This specimen belongs to a study of cytomegalovirus exposure and HLA in healthy donors (dated by TCRdb to the late 2010s). About the full investigation: An earlier analysis of several hundred of the donors reported about 250 Gb of sequence data and some 120 million unique TCR beta sequences from roughly 200 million T cells. To predict cytomegalovirus infection status, the study brought together high-throughput TCR immunosequencing, statistical association of individual TCRs with disease status, and machine learning. Both class I and class II loci were covered by HLA typing, at four-digit resolution. Across under 500 genotyped donors of the cohort, an average of approximately 220,000 unique TCR beta nucleotide sequences per donor were sequenced, and around 20% of those sequences were non-productive. About five DR-DQ haplotypes were handled as single units for association and clustering because linkage in the cohort was strong. All discovery cohort repertoires had been generated using a single sequencing platform. An earlier analysis of around 580 of the donors used high-throughput TCR beta sequencing to judge whether each TCR beta V gene segment behaved as functional or pseudogenic. Of the roughly 400 genotyped donors, 65% to 90% fell in the genetic ancestry cluster associated with self-reported Caucasian donors. A later analysis re-examined previously published TCR beta repertoires from roughly 650 donors and added high-resolution HLA genotyping to investigate patterns of TCR occurrence. The aim of the study was to test whether cataloging public T cell receptors could identify signatures of past pathogen exposure. A separate validation cohort of roughly 130 different subjects was used in addition to the roughly 620-subject first cohort. The number of donors typed differed by locus, with about 620-630 for A, B, C, DRB1 and DQB1, about 500 for DQA1, under 610 for DPA1, and roughly 450 for DPB1. Using immunosequencing, the study profiled T cell repertoires from about 610 subjects and related those repertoires to cytomegalovirus serostatus. An early release covering roughly 640 HLA-typed donors comprised 300 to 350 gigabases of sequencing data and 85 million or so unique TCR sequences. A later genetic analysis took genome-wide SNP genotypes for about 55% of the 666 donors and used that subset as a discovery cohort. Rather than drawing on any new phenotypic data, the later analysis identified candidate immune exposures from TCR beta sequences and the way those sequences occurred across donors. Alongside the repertoire data, information on donor age, sex, ethnicity and CMV serostatus was compiled.

The CDR3 starts with the cysteine, ends with the phenylalanine, and has 12 residues. Only CDR3 DNA is held: 36 bases, read in frame from base 1. As encoded in the germline V gene (reference sequence), CDR1 is SGHNT while CDR2 is YYREEE. Trimming at the junction amounts to 3 bases on V and 7 bases on J, and the germline ends lie 8 bases apart. The method was the immunoSEQ multiplex PCR assay. A mixture of 60 forward primers for TCR Vbeta segments and 13 reverse primers for TCR Jbeta segments was used in the multiplex PCR. The CDR3 region of rearranged TCR beta genes was amplified from genomic DNA with a multiplex PCR assay. On the Illumina HiSeq System, the amplified TCR beta libraries were sequenced as 87-base-pair reads. The source study handled its data this way. A later analysis tallied 70 million to 100 million unique TCR beta chains across the 666 repertoires, and some 12 million of those chains were shared by two or more donors. Raw reads were error-corrected and collapsed into unique sequences by a nearest-neighbor algorithm in which closely related sequences were merged to remove PCR and sequencing errors. Alignment of CDR3 sequences to IMGT reference sequences was used to assign V, D and J gene segments. Each retained sequence needed at least a six-nucleotide match to both a V gene segment and a J gene segment. A rearrangement was called productive if the CDR3 had no stop codons and remained in frame with V and J, and every other rearrangement was called non-productive. Following IMGT convention, CDR3 was defined as the stretch from the second conserved V-encoded cysteine up to the conserved J-encoded phenylalanine. The earlier analysis of about 500 of the donors excluded sequences that lacked an unambiguous match to a single V gene segment. An earlier analysis of fewer than 650 of the donors classified V segments as functional when productive rearrangements were above 56.7% and as segregating when the standard deviation between donors was above 5%. A statistical classification framework was developed to diagnose cytomegalovirus status using the catalog of TCR beta chain sequences. In a later analysis, V and J genes were assigned by comparing TCR nucleotide sequences against IMGT/GENE-DB human TR gene sequences. Using the TCRdist pipeline, a later analysis assigned CDR3 sequences along with most-parsimonious VDJ recombination scenarios. In a later analysis, each TCR beta chain was defined by its CDR3 amino acid sequence together with its V-gene family, and reads without a unique V-gene family were excluded. To address suspected cross-contamination and a sequencing artifact, a later analysis removed a few hundred highly shared, low-generation-probability nucleotide sequences. In a later analysis, a clonal expansion index was calculated for each public chain from normalized within-repertoire ranks of inferred template counts. In a later analysis, generation probabilities were computed using a VDJ recombination model fitted to out-of-frame rearrangements, and the results were checked against IGoR. In a later analysis, hypergeometric tests were used to score TCR-TCR, TCR-HLA and TCR-CMV co-occurrence, with a repertoire-size bias correction applied to TCR pairs. To estimate false discovery rates, a later analysis permuted the HLA or CMV assignments 20 times. A later analysis grouped co-occurring TCRs with DBSCAN, adding TCRdist sequence similarity when clustering within HLA-allele-positive subsets. For co-occurrence clustering, repertoires with fewer than 30,000 or more than 120,000 public chains were excluded, along with roughly 5 repertoires with anomalous nucleotide sharing. What TCRdb holds here is the immuneACCESS table cut down to in-frame rearrangements. Part of the clones is not present; checked against another copy, under half of the missing clones reflect an unresolved V gene, and the others are unexplained. That table gives V, J and clone size, and the DNA gave D and trimming. The sample data list some 150,000 clones, and roughly 77% of these were observed just once. The ten most abundant clones make up about 4% of the sample.

The cohort consisted of 666 healthy bone marrow donors. At the time of sampling, all cohort members were nominally healthy, though unrecorded immune exposures were likely present. Of the 690 or so cohort members, about 280 had positive CMV serostatus and 350 to 450 had negative CMV serostatus, and CMV serostatus was not recorded for the donor. A peripheral blood sample was provided by each donor, and peripheral blood mononuclear cells were used for TCR beta sequencing. The Qiagen DNeasy Blood Extraction Kit was used to extract genomic DNA from the blood cell samples. What the study reported, not specific to this receptor: In a later analysis, HLA-associated TCR beta chains were found to be more clonally expanded and to have lower generation probabilities than equally common non-associated chains. The authors suggested that the approach could potentially be generalized to other disease states and immunological phenotypes. Immune exposure information for the cohort was limited to CMV serostatus. A further reported finding was that TCR beta sequences accurately predicted the HLA-A and HLA-B alleles for most subjects in the first cohort. In both the original and validation cohorts, the classifier was reported to diagnose cytomegalovirus status with high specificity and sensitivity. In vitro tests confirmed that a few of the cytomegalovirus-associated TCR beta chains recognize cytomegalovirus antigens. Correlated functional status among segregating V segments might be attributable to linkage disequilibrium, but an unknown experimental factor could not be ruled out. In a later analysis, several top co-occurrence clusters were reported to appear linked to parvovirus B19, influenza, CMV and Epstein-Barr virus. An association between a missense DCLRE1C variant and V-gene and J-gene trimming of TCR beta chains was found in a later genetic analysis and replicated in an independent cohort. Specific HLA alleles were associated with 16,951 TCR beta sequences at a false discovery rate of 0.05 in a later analysis. When HLA alleles, especially DR and DQ, strongly co-occurred, TCR associations were difficult to assign to individual alleles. A later analysis found that TCR association rates varied across HLA loci, with DRB1 alleles showing the most associated TCRs and HLA-C alleles the fewest. The study listed 164 TCR beta chains as associated with cytomegalovirus. Broadly in line with IMGT annotations, most TCR beta V segments showed up in productive rearrangements about 87% or about 30% of the time in an earlier analysis of about 500 of the donors. Because HLA typing was missing for some donors at each locus, association tests included only the typed subset. While some public TCRs were present in many individuals, most TCR sequences turned up only very rarely across donors. A later analysis found that most CMV-associated TCR beta chains appeared HLA-restricted, with HLA associations seemingly driven largely by CMV exposure. Sequencing depth was assumed to be roughly uniform across donors in the presence/absence analyses, though that assumption may not hold. In a later genetic analysis, fewer N-insertions in productive TCRs were reported among donors in an Asian-associated ancestry cluster than the roughly 700-donor mean. Some IMGT-functional V segments, including TRBV6-2 and TRBV6-3, could not be distinguished by the 87-base-pair reads and were therefore excluded. In this cohort, only TCR beta chains were sequenced, and detectable features were limited by the absence of alpha or paired-chain data. A cluster of highly shared sequence variants was judged likely to represent a technical artifact of the sequencing pipeline. The earlier analysis of 587 of the donors excluded approximately 17 rarely observed V segments, including chromosome 9 orphons, because counts were too low.

This TCR was sampled from a human donor in good health. The material sequenced was PBMCs. The chain is encoded by TRBV5-4 joined to TRBJ2-1, with no reliable assignment of the D segment. The nucleotides are TGTGCCAGCAGCTGGATCGGGAATGAGCAGTTCTTC. It specifies CASSWIGNEQFF.